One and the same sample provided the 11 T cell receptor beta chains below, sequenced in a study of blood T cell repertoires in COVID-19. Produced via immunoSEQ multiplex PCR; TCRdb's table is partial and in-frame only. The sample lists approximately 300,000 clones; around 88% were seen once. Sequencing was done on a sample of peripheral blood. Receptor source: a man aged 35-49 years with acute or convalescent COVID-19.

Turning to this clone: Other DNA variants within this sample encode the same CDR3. CDR3 in amino acids: CASSPDRGQGAFF. The CDR3 DNA is TGTGCCAGCAGCCCGGACAGGGGGCAAGGAGCTTTCTTT. The chain is built from TRBV3-1 (or the pseudogene TRBV3-2) and TRBJ1-1; the match to TRBD1 covers 11 bases. Losses at the gene ends were 4 bases for V and 10 bases for J; bases not matched to a gene: 5. The CDR3 length is 13 residues. Germline CDR1 reads LGHDT; CDR2 reads YNNKEL (reference sequence).

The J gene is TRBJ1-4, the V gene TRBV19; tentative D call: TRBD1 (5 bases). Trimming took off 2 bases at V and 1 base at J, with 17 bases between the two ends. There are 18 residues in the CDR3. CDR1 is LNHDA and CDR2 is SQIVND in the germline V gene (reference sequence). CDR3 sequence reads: CASSISTEAQGTNEKLFF. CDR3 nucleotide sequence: TGTGCCAGTAGTATATCGACAGAGGCCCAGGGAACTAATGAAAAACTGTTTTTT.

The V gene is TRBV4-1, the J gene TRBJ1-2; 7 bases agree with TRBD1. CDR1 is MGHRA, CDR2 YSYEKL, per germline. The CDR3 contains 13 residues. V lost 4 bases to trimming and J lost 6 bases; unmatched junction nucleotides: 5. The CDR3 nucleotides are TGCGCCAGCAGCCTGACAGGGCCCAATGGCTACACCTTC. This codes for CASSLTGPNGYTF.

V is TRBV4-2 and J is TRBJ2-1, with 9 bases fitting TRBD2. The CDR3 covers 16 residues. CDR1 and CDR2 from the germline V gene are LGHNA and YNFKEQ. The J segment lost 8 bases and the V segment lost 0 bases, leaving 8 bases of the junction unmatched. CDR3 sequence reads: CASSQEGSGGSHEQFF. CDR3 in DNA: TGTGCCAGCAGCCAAGAGGGTAGCGGGGGCTCCCATGAGCAGTTCTTC.

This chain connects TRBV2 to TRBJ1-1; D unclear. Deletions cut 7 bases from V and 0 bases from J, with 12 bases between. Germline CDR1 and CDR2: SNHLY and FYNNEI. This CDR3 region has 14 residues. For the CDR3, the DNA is TGTGCCAGCATTAATTCCCGGGTGAACACTGAAGCTTTCTTT. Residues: CASINSRVNTEAFF.

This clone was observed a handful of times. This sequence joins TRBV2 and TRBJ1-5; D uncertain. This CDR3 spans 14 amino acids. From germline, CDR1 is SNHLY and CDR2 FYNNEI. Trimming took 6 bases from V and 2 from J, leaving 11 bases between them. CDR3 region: CASSRDFGNQPQHF. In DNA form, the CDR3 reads TGTGCCAGCAGCCGGGATTTTGGCAATCAGCCCCAGCATTTT. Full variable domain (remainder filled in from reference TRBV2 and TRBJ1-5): EPEVTQTPSHQVTQMGQEVILRCVPISNHLYFYWYRQILGQKVEFLVSFYNNEISEKSEIFDDQFSVERPDGSNFTLKIRSTKLEDSAMYFCASSRDFGNQPQHFGDGTRLSIL.

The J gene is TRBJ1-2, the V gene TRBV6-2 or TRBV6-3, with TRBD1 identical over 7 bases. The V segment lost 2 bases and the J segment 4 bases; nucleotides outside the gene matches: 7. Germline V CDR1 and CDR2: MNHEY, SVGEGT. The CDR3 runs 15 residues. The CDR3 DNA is TGTGCCAGCAGTTACCGGACAGGACTGGGCTATGGCTACACCTTC. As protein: CASSYRTGLGYGYTF.

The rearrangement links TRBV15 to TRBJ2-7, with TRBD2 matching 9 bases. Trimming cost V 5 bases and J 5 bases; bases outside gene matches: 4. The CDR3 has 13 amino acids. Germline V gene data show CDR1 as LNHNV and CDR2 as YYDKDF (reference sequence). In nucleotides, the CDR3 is TGTGCCACCAGCGGGGGACTAGCTGACGAGCAGTACTTC. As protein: CATSGGLADEQYF.

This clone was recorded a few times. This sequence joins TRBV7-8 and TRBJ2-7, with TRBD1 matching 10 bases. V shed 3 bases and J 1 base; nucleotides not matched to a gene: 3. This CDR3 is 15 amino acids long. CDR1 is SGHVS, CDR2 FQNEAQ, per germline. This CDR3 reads CASSFGGQGSYEQYF. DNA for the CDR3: TGTGCCAGCAGCTTTGGGGGACAGGGGTCCTACGAGCAGTACTTC.

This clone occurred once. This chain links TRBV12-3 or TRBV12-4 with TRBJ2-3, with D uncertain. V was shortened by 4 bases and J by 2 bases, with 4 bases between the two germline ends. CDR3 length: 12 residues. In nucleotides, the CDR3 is TGTGCCAGCAGTTCGTCCACAGATACGCAGTATTTT. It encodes CASSSSTDTQYF.

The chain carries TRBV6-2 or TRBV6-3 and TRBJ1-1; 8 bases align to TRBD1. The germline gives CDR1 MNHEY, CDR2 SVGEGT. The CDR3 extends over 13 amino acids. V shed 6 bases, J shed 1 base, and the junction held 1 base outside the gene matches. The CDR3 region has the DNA TGTGCCAGCAGCGGACAGGGGAACACTGAAGCTTTCTTT. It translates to CASSGQGNTEAFF.